The next 10 T cell receptor beta chains were all read from a single sample in a study of spatial heterogeneity in lung cancer. MiXCR was run by TCRdb on the 5' RACE reads, yielding one entry per CDR3 protein. The sample includes about 120,000 distinct CDR3 sequences, 12% seen only once; the top ten take roughly 17%. The time point: blood at routine non-recurrence follow-up after resection. Whole RNA obtained from tumor, nontumor lung or frozen PBMC underwent sequencing without sorting. The sample in question was PBMCs, obtained at follow-up. These receptor sequences come from a male donor with early-stage non-small cell lung cancer.

This clonotype showed up many times. This sequence joins TRBV28 and TRBJ2-7, with D unclear. Deletions cut 1 base from V and 5 bases from J, with 9 bases between. This CDR3 spans 13 amino acids. Germline V CDR1 and CDR2: MDHEN, SYDVKM. The CDR3, as DNA: TGTGCCAGCAGTTTATCGGCTAGTCACGAGCAGTACTTC. It translates to CASSLSASHEQYF.

The chain joins TRBV11-2 to TRBJ1-2; unclear D gene. Between the trimmed V and J ends, which lost 0 bases and 4 bases, there was a span of 6 bases. The CDR3 runs 13 residues. The germline V gene encodes CDR1 SGHAT and CDR2 FQNNGV. The CDR3: CASSLDTAYGYTF. CDR3 nucleotide sequence: TGTGCCAGCAGCTTAGACACGGCCTATGGCTACACCTTC.

This clonotype came up many times. This chain connects TRBV9 to TRBJ2-3; D remains unclear. The CDR3 extends over 17 amino acids. V was cut by 0 bases and J by 2 bases, with 16 bases left in between. Germline V gene sequence: CDR1 SGDLS, CDR2 YYNGEE. The CDR3 sequence: CASSVEVVRSTTDTQYF. In DNA, the CDR3 is TGTGCCAGCAGCGTAGAGGTGGTCAGATCAACCACAGATACGCAGTATTTT.

There are many counts of this clonotype. The V and J genes are TRBV6-6 and TRBJ1-6; tentatively, D is TRBD1 (5 bases). The germline V gene has CDR1 MNHNY and CDR2 SVGAGI (reference sequence). The CDR3 is 15 residues long. V was trimmed by 6 bases and J by 10 bases, leaving 19 bases between them. DNA for the CDR3: TGTGCCAGCAGCGTATCGGGGCCCACTGGCTCACCCCTCCACTTT. Amino acids: CASSVSGPTGSPLHF.

This clonotype has at least ten counts. The V and J genes are TRBV24-1 and TRBJ2-2; possibly TRBD1 for D (6 bases). V lost 5 bases and J 2 bases, leaving 8 bases between the germline ends. From germline, CDR1 is KGHDR and CDR2 SFDVKD. The CDR3 is made up of 14 amino acids. The CDR3 nucleotides read TGTGCCACCAGTGCGGGACAAAACACCGGGGAGCTGTTTTTT. It yields the protein CATSAGQNTGELFF.

This clonotype was detected a few times. V gene TRBV20-1 combines with J gene TRBJ2-5; 14 nucleotides align to TRBD2. Germline trimming cut 1 base from V and 5 bases from J; bases unmatched to any gene: 6. Per the germline V gene, CDR1 is DFQATT and CDR2 is SNEGSKA (reference sequence). The CDR3 contains 16 residues. The CDR3 is CSARALTSGGAETQYF. DNA for the CDR3: TGCAGTGCTAGAGCCCTGACTAGCGGGGGGGCCGAGACCCAGTACTTC.

In this sample, this clonotype turned up many times. The DNA for the CDR3 is TGTGCCAGTAGTATCGGGACTTTAAATGAGCAGTTCTTC. Amino acids: CASSIGTLNEQFF. This chain joins TRBV19 and TRBJ2-1; maybe TRBD2 (6 bases). The CDR3 runs to 13 residues. The V gene's germline CDR1 is LNHDA and CDR2 SQIVND (reference sequence). The V gene lost 3 bases and the J gene lost 7 bases, with 10 bases spanning the gap.

The chain couples TRBV28 to TRBJ1-2, with a tentative D call TRBD1 (5 bases). The CDR3 length is 14 residues. Trimming pared 4 bases from V and 4 bases from J, leaving 13 bases between. Germline assignment: CDR1 MDHEN and CDR2 SYDVKM. The CDR3 DNA reads TGTGCCAGCAGTTATCCGGCGGGGGGCTATGGCTACACCTTC. This translates into CASSYPAGGYGYTF.

In its sample, this clonotype was seen many times. V usage is TRBV12-3 or TRBV12-4 and J usage is TRBJ2-1; D is unclear. The CDR3 has 13 amino acids. V dropped 6 bases and J dropped 4 bases, with 10 bases sitting between them. The CDR3 spells CASSQDRYNEQFF. The CDR3 DNA follows: TGTGCCAGCAGCCAGGACCGGTACAATGAGCAGTTCTTC.

In this sample, this clonotype turned up many times. The rearrangement links TRBV27 to TRBJ2-7; maybe TRBD1 (5 bases). The germline gives CDR1 MNHEY, CDR2 SMNVEV (reference sequence). Trimming removed 5 bases at V and 3 bases at J, with 14 bases between. The CDR3 consists of 14 residues. CDR3 nucleotide sequence: TGTGCCAGCAGTACAGGCTCACTTGTCTACGAGCAGTACTTC. As protein: CASSTGSLVYEQYF.